This T cell receptor (beta chain) appears in the sequencing data of a study of blood T cell repertoires in COVID-19. The data were produced by immunoSEQ multiplex PCR, yet TCRdb's version contains in-frame clones alone and is incomplete. The data show about 200,000 clones, with just over 85% seen just once and around 2.2% held by the top ten. The sequenced sample was peripheral blood. This clonotype was obtained from a man aged 30 to 39 who had recovered from COVID-19.

For the CDR3, the DNA is TGCAGCGTTTCTTTTTCGGGCCGAGGGGGCACTGAAGCTTTCTTT. Protein product: CSVSFSGRGGTEAFF. The chain has TRBV29-1 and TRBJ1-1; weak D call: TRBD1 (6 bases). V lost 5 bases and J lost 4, with 20 bases in between. Per germline, CDR1 SQVTM and CDR2 ANQGSEA. This CDR3 is built from 15 residues.